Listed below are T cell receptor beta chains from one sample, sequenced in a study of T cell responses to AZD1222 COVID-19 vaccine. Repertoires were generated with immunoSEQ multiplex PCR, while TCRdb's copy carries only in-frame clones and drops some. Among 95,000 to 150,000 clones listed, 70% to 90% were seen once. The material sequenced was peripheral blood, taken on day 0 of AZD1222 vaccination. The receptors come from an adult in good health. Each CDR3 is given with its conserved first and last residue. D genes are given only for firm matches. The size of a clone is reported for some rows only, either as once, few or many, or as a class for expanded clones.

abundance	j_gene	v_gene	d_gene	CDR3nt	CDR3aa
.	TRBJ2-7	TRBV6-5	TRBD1	TGTGCCAGCATCAGGGACAGGGGATCCTACGAGCAGTACTTC	CASIRDRGSYEQYF
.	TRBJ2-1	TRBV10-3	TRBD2	TGTGCCATCAGTGAGTCGGGGAGGGCTAGCGGGAGTCGGAATGAGCAGTTCTTC	CAISESGRASGSRNEQFF
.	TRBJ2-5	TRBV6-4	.	TGTGCCAGCAGTTACACGGTACAAGAGACCCAGTACTTC	CASSYTVQETQYF
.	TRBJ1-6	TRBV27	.	TGTGCCAGCAGTCCCCTTCCAGGGTCTGGTTCACCCCTCCACTTT	CASSPLPGSGSPLHF
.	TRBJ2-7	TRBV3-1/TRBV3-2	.	TGTGCCAGCAGCCAAGGGGGCGAGCAGTACTTC	CASSQGGEQYF
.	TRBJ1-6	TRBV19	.	TGTGCCAGTAATGGGGGCAGGGCAAGCTCCTATAATTCACCCCTCCACTTT	CASNGGRASSYNSPLHF
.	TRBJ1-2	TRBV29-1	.	TGCAGCGTCCAATACTATGGCTACACCTTC	CSVQYYGYTF
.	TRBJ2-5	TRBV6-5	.	TGTGCCAGCAGTAGAGTAGGGGAGACCCAGTACTTC	CASSRVGETQYF
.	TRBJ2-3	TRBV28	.	TGTGCCAGCAGGGGACTCACAGATACGCAGTATTTT	CASRGLTDTQYF
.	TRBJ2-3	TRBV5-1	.	TGCGCCAGCAGCTCCCTCCCGTCGCCCCGGCCGGATACGCAGTATTTT	CASSSLPSPRPDTQYF
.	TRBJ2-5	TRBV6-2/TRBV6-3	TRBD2	TGTGCCAGCAGTTACCTCGGGACTAGCGGGGCCGAGACCCAGTACTTC	CASSYLGTSGAETQYF
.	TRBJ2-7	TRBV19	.	TGTGCCAGTAGTATGGAGTTCCCCTACGAGCAGTACTTC	CASSMEFPYEQYF
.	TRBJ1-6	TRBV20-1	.	TGCAGTGCTAGTTCACCCCAGGGTAATTCACCCCTCCACTTT	CSASSPQGNSPLHF
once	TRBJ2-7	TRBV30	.	TGTGCCTGGGGTACAGGTGCCTACGAGCAGTACTTC	CAWGTGAYEQYF
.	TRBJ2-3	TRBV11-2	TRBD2	TGTGCCAGCAGCCTCGGGACTAGCGGTGATACGCAGTATTTT	CASSLGTSGDTQYF
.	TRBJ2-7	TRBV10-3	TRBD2	TGTGCCATCAGCGAGCGGGAGGGCCCCTACGAGCAGTACTTC	CAISEREGPYEQYF
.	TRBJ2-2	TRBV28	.	TGTGCCAGCAGTTTGCTGGCGCTAGCTGGCGGGGAGCTGTTTTTT	CASSLLALAGGELFF
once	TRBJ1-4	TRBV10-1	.	TGCGCCAGCAGTGAGTCGAAACGGAGTCAGGAAAAACTGTTTTTT	CASSESKRSQEKLFF
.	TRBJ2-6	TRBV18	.	TGTGCCAGCTCACCGCTCCTAAATCAGGCTGGGGCCAACGTCCTGACTTTC	CASSPLLNQAGANVLTF
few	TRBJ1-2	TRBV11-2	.	TGTGCCAGCAGTCTTTCTACCTCGGCAGCTAACTATGGCTACACCTTC	CASSLSTSAANYGYTF
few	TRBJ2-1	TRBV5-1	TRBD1	TGCGCCAGCAGCCCAGGGACAGAACAGTTCTTC	CASSPGTEQFF
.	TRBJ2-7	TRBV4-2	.	TGTGCCAGCAGCCAGGGTTTAGAGCGAGGACCCTACGAGCAGTACTTC	CASSQGLERGPYEQYF
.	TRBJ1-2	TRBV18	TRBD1	TGTGCCAGCTCACCCCCCGGGACAGGGTTTGGCTACACCTTC	CASSPPGTGFGYTF
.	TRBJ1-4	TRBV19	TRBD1	TGTGCCAGTACAGGGGGTGCAACTAATGAAAAACTGTTTTTT	CASTGGATNEKLFF
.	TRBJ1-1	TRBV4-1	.	TGCGCCAGCAGCCAAGGTTGGGCCCGCAGGATGAACACTGAAGCTTTCTTT	CASSQGWARRMNTEAFF
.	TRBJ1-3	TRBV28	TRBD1	TGTGCCAGCAGTACGCCAGACAGGGGGTCTGGAAACACCATATATTTT	CASSTPDRGSGNTIYF
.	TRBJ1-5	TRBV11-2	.	TGTGCCAGCAGCCCTTTGGGCAATCAGCCCCAGCATTTT	CASSPLGNQPQHF
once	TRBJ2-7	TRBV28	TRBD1	TGTGCCAGCAGAACAGGGGGCTACGAGCAGTACTTC	CASRTGGYEQYF
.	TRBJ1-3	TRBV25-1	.	TGTGCCAGCAGTGAATCGCAGACACACCGCGGCACCATATATTTT	CASSESQTHRGTIYF
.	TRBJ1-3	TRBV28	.	TGTGCCAGCCCGGGCCCAGGGATGGACACCATATATTTT	CASPGPGMDTIYF
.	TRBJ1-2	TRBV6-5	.	TGTGCCAGCAGTTACTCGAGTCTGCCAGACTTGCACACCTTC	CASSYSSLPDLHTF
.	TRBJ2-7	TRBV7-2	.	TGTGCCAGCAGCTCCTCCGGGTCGACCTACGAGCAGTACTTC	CASSSSGSTYEQYF
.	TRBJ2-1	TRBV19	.	TGTGCCAGTAGTATTAGGAATGATAATGAGCAGTTCTTC	CASSIRNDNEQFF
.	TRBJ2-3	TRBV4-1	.	TGCGCCAGCAGCCAAGACCCGGGATCCGGAGATACGCAGTATTTT	CASSQDPGSGDTQYF
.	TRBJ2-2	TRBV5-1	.	TGCGCCAGCAGCTTGGGTTCAGCCAACACCGGGGAGCTGTTTTTT	CASSLGSANTGELFF
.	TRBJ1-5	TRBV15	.	TGTGCGAGAGCAGATCAGCCCCAGCATTTT	CARADQPQHF
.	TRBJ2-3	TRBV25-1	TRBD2	TGTGCCAGCAGTGTATTGGCGGGGGGCCGCACAGATACGCAGTATTTT	CASSVLAGGRTDTQYF
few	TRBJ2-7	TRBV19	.	TGTGCCAGTAGTATAGTTCCAGGCTACGAGCAGTACTTC	CASSIVPGYEQYF
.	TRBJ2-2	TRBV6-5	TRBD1	TGTGCCAGCAGGAGGACAGGGCGGGAGCTGTTTTTT	CASRRTGRELFF
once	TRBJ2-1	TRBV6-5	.	TGTGCCAGCAGTTACCGGGGGGCCACCTACAATGAGCAGTTCTTC	CASSYRGATYNEQFF
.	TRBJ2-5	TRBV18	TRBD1	TGTGCCAGCTCACGGGGGACAGCGGAGACCCAGTACTTC	CASSRGTAETQYF
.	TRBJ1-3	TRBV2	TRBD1	TGTGCCAGCACCGAAGAGGACAGGGTCTCTGGAAACACCATATATTTT	CASTEEDRVSGNTIYF
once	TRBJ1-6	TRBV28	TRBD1	TGTGCCAGCAGTTTACCAGACAGGGAGGTGTATTCACCCCTCCACTTT	CASSLPDREVYSPLHF
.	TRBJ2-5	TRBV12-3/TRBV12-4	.	TGTGCCAGCAGTCCGCGGGCCCTTACACGAGGGGACTTC	CASSPRALTRGDF
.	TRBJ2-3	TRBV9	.	TGTGCCAGCAATCCGGGGGCGGTAGATACGCAGTATTTT	CASNPGAVDTQYF
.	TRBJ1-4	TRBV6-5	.	TGTGCCAGCAGGGGCGGGGATTCTAATGAAAAACTGTTTTTT	CASRGGDSNEKLFF
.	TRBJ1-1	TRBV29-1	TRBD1	TGCAGCGTCCAGAGGGGGACAGGGTTCGACACTGAAGCTTTCTTT	CSVQRGTGFDTEAFF
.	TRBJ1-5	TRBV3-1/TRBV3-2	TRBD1	TGTGCCAGCAGCCAGGGGGGACAGTCCCAGCATTTT	CASSQGGQSQHF